This T cell receptor (beta chain) stems from a study of radiation and T cells in renal cell carcinoma. Study-wide context: Nephrectomy followed 15 Gy stereotactic body radiation by 4 weeks. Study-wide results and caveats: Baseline intratumoral clonotype presence is unknown without pretreatment biopsies. From baseline, blood top tumor clonotypes peaked at 2 weeks post-radiation.

Clones were sequenced by immunoSEQ multiplex PCR, and TCRdb holds only the in-frame ones, with some missing. The sample contains about 130,000 clones, around 85% of which appear only once. Germline CDR1 and CDR2: SGDLS and YYNGEE. This CDR3 has 14 amino acids. The trim removed 0 bases at V and 8 bases at J, leaving 4 bases unmatched. This clone was counted only a few times. Its antigen remains unknown. This sample's time point: blood 2 weeks post-SBRT. Treatment defined: 15 Gy SBRT to primary tumor, nephrectomy 4 weeks later. Radiation-treated patients gave blood at baseline, week 2 and week 4. This chain joins TRBV9 and TRBJ1-3; 8 nucleotides match TRBD1. This material consisted of blood, taken from a patient whose treatment included radiotherapy and nephrectomy. The source of this sequence is a man aged 45-65 years with renal cell carcinoma. For the CDR3, the DNA is TGTGCCAGCAGCGTAGGGCAGGGGGCAGACACCATATATTTT. Amino acid sequence: CASSVGQGADTIYF.